This paragraph reports one TCR beta chain. Its cognate antigen is unknown. V lost 3 bases and J 2 bases, leaving 12 bases between the germline ends. Germline CDR1 and CDR2: SGDLS and YYNGEE. The CDR3 is 16 amino acids. This sample is part of a study of cytomegalovirus exposure and HLA in healthy donors. Looking at the study overall: Roughly 80 million unique TCRs from HLA-typed donors were held in an early data release. Study results and caveats: Cytomegalovirus-associated status was assigned to 164 TCR beta chains. Cytomegalovirus status was reportedly diagnosed by the classifier with high specificity and sensitivity.

The study ran its PCR with 60 Vbeta and 13 Jbeta primers. Original data processing: It was a later analysis that counted roughly 79 million unique TCR beta chains, of which roughly 11 million were shared. Generated by immunoSEQ multiplex PCR, the TCRdb table keeps only in-frame clones and is missing some. That table supplies the V and J calls and clone size; D and trimming were determined from the DNA. The table shows some 150,000 clones, with around 72% occurring only once. This TCR derives from a man between 45 and 60 years old in good health and CMV-seropositive. The J gene is TRBJ2-6, the V gene TRBV9, with D possibly matching TRBD1 (5 bases). Sequenced sample: PBMCs. CDR3 sequence (DNA): TGTGCCAGCAGCGGGATGACAGTCCCTGGGGCCAACGTCCTGACTTTC. Its protein product is CASSGMTVPGANVLTF.